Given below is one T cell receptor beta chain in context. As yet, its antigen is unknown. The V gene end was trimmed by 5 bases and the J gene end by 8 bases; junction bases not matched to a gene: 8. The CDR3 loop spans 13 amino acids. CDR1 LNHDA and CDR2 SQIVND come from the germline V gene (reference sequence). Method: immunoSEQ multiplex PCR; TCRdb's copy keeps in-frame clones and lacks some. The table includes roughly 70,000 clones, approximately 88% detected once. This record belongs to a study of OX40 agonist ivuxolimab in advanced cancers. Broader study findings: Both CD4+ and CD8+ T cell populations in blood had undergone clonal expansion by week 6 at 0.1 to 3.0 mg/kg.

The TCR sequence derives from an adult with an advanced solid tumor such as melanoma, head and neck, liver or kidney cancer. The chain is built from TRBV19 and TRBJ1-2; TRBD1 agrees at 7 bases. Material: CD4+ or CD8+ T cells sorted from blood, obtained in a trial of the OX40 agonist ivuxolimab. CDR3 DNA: TGTGCCAGTAGTCTCGACAGGGTAATGGGCTACACCTTC. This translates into CASSLDRVMGYTF.